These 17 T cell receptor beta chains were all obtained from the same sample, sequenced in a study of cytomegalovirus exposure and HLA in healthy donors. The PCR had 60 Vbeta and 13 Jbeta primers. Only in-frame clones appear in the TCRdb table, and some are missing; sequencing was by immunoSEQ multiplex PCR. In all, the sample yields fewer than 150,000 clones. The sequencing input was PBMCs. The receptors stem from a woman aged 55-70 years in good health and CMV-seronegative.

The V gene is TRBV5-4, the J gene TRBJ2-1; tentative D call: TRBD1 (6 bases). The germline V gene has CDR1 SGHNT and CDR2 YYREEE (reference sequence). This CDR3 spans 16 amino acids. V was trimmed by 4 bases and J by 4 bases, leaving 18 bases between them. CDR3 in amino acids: CASSPRRQDSYNEQFF. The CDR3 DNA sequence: TGTGCCAGCAGCCCCCGTCGACAGGATTCTTACAATGAGCAGTTCTTC.

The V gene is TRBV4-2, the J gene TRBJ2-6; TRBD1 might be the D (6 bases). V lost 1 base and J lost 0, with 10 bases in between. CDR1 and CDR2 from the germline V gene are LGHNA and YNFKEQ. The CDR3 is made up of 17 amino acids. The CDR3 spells CASSQGDRSSGANVLTF. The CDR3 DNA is TGTGCCAGCAGCCAAGGAGACAGGAGCTCTGGGGCCAACGTCCTGACTTTC.

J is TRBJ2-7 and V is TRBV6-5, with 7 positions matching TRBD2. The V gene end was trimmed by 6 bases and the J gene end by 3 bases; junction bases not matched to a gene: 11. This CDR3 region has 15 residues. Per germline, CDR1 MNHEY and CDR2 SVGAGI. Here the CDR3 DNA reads TGTGCCAGCAGCCGGACTAGAGAGTACCTCTACGAGCAGTACTTC. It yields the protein CASSRTREYLYEQYF.

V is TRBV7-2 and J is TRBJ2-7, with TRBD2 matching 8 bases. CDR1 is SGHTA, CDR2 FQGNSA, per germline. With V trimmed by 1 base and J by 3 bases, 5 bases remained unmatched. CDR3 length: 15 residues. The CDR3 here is CASSLVLAGGYEQYF. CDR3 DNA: TGTGCCAGCAGCTTAGTGCTAGCGGGTGGCTACGAGCAGTACTTC.

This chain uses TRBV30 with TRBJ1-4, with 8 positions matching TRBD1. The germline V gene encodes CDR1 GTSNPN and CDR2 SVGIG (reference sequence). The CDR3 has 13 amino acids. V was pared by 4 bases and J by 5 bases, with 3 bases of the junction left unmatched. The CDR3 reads CAWTGQANEKLFF. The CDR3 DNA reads TGTGCCTGGACGGGACAGGCAAATGAAAAACTGTTTTTT.

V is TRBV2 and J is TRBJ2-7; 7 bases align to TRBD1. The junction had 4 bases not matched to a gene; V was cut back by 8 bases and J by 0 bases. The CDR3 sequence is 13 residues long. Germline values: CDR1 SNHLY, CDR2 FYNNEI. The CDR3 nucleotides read TGTGCCAGCGACGGGGACAGCTCCTACGAGCAGTACTTC. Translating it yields CASDGDSSYEQYF.

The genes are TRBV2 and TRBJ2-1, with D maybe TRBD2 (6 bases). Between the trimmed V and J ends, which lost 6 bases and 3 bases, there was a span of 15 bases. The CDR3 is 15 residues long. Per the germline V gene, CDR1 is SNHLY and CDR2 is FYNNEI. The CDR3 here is CASRVGGIGYNEQFF. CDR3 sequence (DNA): TGTGCCAGCAGGGTTGGCGGGATAGGCTACAATGAGCAGTTCTTC.

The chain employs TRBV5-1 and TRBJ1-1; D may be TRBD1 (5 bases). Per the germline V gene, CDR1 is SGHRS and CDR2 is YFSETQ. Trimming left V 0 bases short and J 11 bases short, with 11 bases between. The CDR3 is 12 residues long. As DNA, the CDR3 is TGCGCCAGCAGCTTGGGCCGGGGGTTGGCTTTCTTT. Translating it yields CASSLGRGLAFF.

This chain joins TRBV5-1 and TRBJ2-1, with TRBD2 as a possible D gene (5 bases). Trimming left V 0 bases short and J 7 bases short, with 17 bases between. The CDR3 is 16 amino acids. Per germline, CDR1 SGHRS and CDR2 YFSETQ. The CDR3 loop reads CASSLAGNSKINEQFF. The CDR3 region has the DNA TGCGCCAGCAGCTTGGCCGGGAACAGCAAAATAAATGAGCAGTTCTTC.

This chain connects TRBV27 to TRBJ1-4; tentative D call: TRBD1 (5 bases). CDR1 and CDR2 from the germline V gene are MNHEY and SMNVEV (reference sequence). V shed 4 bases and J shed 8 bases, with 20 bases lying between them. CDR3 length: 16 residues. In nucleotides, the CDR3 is TGTGCCAGCAGTTCATCTGGGGCCCAGATTCCGGAAAAACTGTTTTTT. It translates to CASSSSGAQIPEKLFF.

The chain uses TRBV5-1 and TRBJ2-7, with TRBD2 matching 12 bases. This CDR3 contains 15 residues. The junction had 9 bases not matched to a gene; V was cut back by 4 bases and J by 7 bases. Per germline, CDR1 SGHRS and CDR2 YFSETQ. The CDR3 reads CASSPRLAGAREQYF. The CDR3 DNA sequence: TGCGCCAGCAGCCCGAGACTAGCGGGAGCCAGGGAGCAGTACTTC.

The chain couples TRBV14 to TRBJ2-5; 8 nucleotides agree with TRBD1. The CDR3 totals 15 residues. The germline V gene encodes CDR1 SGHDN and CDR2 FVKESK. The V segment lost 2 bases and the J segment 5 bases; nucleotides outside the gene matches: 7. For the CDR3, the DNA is TGTGCCAGCAGCCAAAGTTGGACAGGGTCGGAGACCCAGTACTTC. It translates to CASSQSWTGSETQYF.

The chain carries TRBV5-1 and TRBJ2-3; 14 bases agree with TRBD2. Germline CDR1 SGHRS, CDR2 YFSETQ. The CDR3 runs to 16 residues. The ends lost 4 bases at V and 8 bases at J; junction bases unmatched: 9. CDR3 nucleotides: TGCGCCAGCAGCCCCCGAGGGACTAGCGGGGGAATTACGCAGTATTTT. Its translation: CASSPRGTSGGITQYF. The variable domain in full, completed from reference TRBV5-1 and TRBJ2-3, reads KAGVTQTPRYLIKTRGQQVTLSCSPISGHRSVSWYQQTPGQGLQFLFEYFSETQRNKGNFPGRFSGRQFSNSRSEMNVSTLELGDSALYLCASSPRGTSGGITQYFGPGTRLTVL.

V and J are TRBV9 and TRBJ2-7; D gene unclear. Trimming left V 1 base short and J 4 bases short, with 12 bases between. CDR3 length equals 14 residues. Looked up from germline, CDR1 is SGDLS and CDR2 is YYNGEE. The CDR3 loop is CASSVQASGYEQYF. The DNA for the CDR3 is TGTGCCAGCAGCGTACAGGCGTCCGGTTACGAGCAGTACTTC.

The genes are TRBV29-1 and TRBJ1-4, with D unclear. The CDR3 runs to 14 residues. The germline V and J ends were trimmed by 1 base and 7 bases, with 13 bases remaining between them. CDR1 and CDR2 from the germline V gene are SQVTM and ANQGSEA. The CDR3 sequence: CSVEVRGSGEKLFF. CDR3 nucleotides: TGCAGCGTTGAAGTCCGGGGAAGTGGTGAAAAACTGTTTTTT.

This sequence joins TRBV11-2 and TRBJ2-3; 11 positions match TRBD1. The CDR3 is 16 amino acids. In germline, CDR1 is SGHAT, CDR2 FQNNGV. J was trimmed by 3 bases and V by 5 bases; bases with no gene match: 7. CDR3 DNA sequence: TGTGCCAGCAGCGGGGGACAGGGGGTTTGGACAGATACGCAGTATTTT. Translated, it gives CASSGGQGVWTDTQYF.

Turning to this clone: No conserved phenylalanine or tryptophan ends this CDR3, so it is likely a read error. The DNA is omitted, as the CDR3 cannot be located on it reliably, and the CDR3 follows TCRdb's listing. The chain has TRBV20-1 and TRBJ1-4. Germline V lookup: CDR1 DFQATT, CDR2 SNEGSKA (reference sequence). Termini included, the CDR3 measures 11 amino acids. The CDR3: CPIHRRRARGV.